One and the same sample provided the 10 T cell receptor beta chains below, sequenced in a study of Graves' ophthalmopathy and Graves' hyperthyroidism. Amplified material comprised TCR beta CDR3 regions derived from RNA transcripts. Second-round multiplex PCR came after first-round RT-PCR with HTBI primers. TCRdb recomputed calls from the multiplex PCR reads with MiXCR, one row per CDR3 protein. This sample yields about 210,000 distinct CDR3 sequences, of which about 32% are seen a single time; over 7.5% belongs to the top ten. Material: peripheral blood. Every receptor here comes from a man between 45 and 60 years old with Graves' ophthalmopathy.

This clonotype was seen repeatedly, ten times or more. The chain links TRBV28 to TRBJ2-5; D is uncertain. There are 16 residues in the CDR3. With 5 bases removed from V and 0 bases from J, the gap between germline ends came to 16 bases. Germline V lookup: CDR1 MDHEN, CDR2 SYDVKM. The CDR3 sequence is CASSTDRTVYQETQYF. CDR3 nucleotides: TGTGCCAGCAGTACCGATCGGACCGTGTACCAAGAGACCCAGTACTTC. Together with reference TRBV28 and TRBJ2-5, the CDR3 gives the full variable domain: DVKVTQSSRYLVKRTGEKVFLECVQDMDHENMFWYRQDPGLGLRLIYFSYDVKMKEKGDIPEGYSVSREKKERFSLILESASTNQTSMYLCASSTDRTVYQETQYFGPGTRLLVL.

At least ten counts were recorded for this clonotype. This rearrangement joins TRBV11-1 to TRBJ1-1; D may be TRBD1 (5 bases). V was pared by 1 base and J by 1 base, with 10 bases between. The germline CDR1 and CDR2 sequences are SGHAT and FQDESV (reference sequence). The CDR3 spans 15 residues. The CDR3 DNA reads TGTGCCAGCAGCTTAGGAGGGACGGAGAACACTGAAGCTTTCTTT. This translates into CASSLGGTENTEAFF.

The chain carries TRBV12-3 or TRBV12-4 and TRBJ2-7; 8 bases are a match to TRBD2. Germline trimming cut 0 bases from V and 7 bases from J; bases unmatched to any gene: 5. The CDR3 runs to 14 residues. For the CDR3, the DNA is TGTGCCAGCAGTTTAGCGCCCGGGGGGGAGGAGCAGTACTTC. It translates to CASSLAPGGEEQYF.

In its sample, this clonotype was seen many times. J is TRBJ2-2 and V is TRBV11-2, with a tentative D call TRBD1 (6 bases). The CDR3 is 15 amino acids. The V end was cut by 0 bases, the J end by 1 base, with 6 bases between. Germline CDR1 is SGHAT and CDR2 is FQNNGV. The CDR3 DNA follows: TGTGCCAGCAGCTTAGAGGGACAGAACACCGGGGAGCTGTTTTTT. Its translation is CASSLEGQNTGELFF.

The chain combines TRBV30 with TRBJ2-6; D unresolved. V was trimmed by 2 bases and J by 2 bases, leaving 7 bases between them. The CDR3 is 14 residues long. CDR1 GTSNPN and CDR2 SVGIG come from the germline V gene (reference sequence). The CDR3 reads CAWSRTPGANVLTF. The CDR3 DNA reads TGTGCCTGGAGTCGAACACCTGGGGCCAACGTCCTGACTTTC.

V usage is TRBV11-2 and J usage is TRBJ2-5; no clear D. Germline V CDR1 and CDR2: SGHAT, FQNNGV. Trimming took off 3 bases at V and 0 bases at J, with 17 bases between the two ends. The CDR3 loop spans 17 amino acids. The CDR3 loop is CASSLAWSGMYQETQYF. The CDR3 nucleotides read TGTGCCAGCAGCTTGGCTTGGTCAGGAATGTACCAAGAGACCCAGTACTTC. The full variable domain, its missing parts supplied by reference TRBV11-2 and TRBJ2-5, is EAGVAQSPRYKIIEKRQSVAFWCNPISGHATLYWYQQILGQGPKLLIQFQNNGVVDDSQLPKDRFSAERLKGVDSTLKIQPAKLEDSAVYLCASSLAWSGMYQETQYFGPGTRLLVL.

In its sample, this clonotype was seen many times. The V gene is TRBV5-1, the J gene TRBJ2-7; 11 bases are a match to TRBD1. The CDR3 is made up of 15 amino acids. With V trimmed by 2 bases and J by 5 bases, 6 bases remained unmatched. Germline CDR1 and CDR2: SGHRS and YFSETQ. Here the CDR3 DNA reads TGCGCCAGCAGCTTCGGGACAGGGGGTGTCGACGAGCAGTACTTC. Residues: CASSFGTGGVDEQYF.

This rearrangement joins TRBV20-1 to TRBJ1-1; D uncertain. Trimming took off 3 bases at V and 1 base at J, with 12 bases between the two ends. Germline assignment: CDR1 DFQATT and CDR2 SNEGSKA (reference sequence). The CDR3 is made up of 14 amino acids. DNA for the CDR3: TGCAGTGCTAGTAAGGTTGCAAGGAACACTGAAGCTTTCTTT. Translating gives CSASKVARNTEAFF.

This clonotype was picked up a small number of times. This chain uses TRBV7-2 with TRBJ2-2; D is unresolved. CDR3 length equals 12 residues. The germline V gene encodes CDR1 SGHTA and CDR2 FQGNSA. V lost 5 bases, J lost 7 bases, and 8 bases lay in between. CDR3 loop: CASSTRFGELFF. CDR3 DNA sequence: TGTGCCAGCAGCACAAGATTCGGGGAGCTGTTTTTT.

The chain is built from TRBV28 and TRBJ1-1; D is perhaps TRBD1 (6 bases). CDR3 size: 16 residues. The V and J ends lost 4 bases and 2 bases respectively, with 17 bases between them. The germline V gene encodes CDR1 MDHEN and CDR2 SYDVKM. The CDR3 DNA reads TGTGCCAGCAGTTACCAATCCGGGACACCAAACACTGAAGCTTTCTTT. Its translation is CASSYQSGTPNTEAFF.